The clone carrying this TCR beta chain was seen a few times. Its target is unknown. The germline V gene has CDR1 SGHRS and CDR2 YFSETQ. V dropped 5 bases and J dropped 2; count of bases not matched to a gene: 3. CDR3 size: 14 residues. Using immunoSEQ multiplex PCR, the repertoire was profiled, and TCRdb retains in-frame clones only, with some absent. The table has some 2,500,000 clones, roughly 92% seen once. The sample originates from a study of shared clonotypes between healthy human individuals. Study results and limitations: Compared with clonotypes that all four donors shared, non-shared clonotypes had lower generation probabilities.

Source material: naive CD4+ T cells from PBMCs. Stated subset: CD45RA+ positively selected. This receptor was identified in a man aged 18 to 29 in good health. Some clones in this sample may be carry-over from other donors' samples. The rearrangement joins TRBV5-1 to TRBJ1-3; TRBD1 matches at 8 bases. The chain's CDR3 is CASSQGATGNTIYF. The DNA of the CDR3 is TGCGCCAGCAGTCAGGGGGCTACTGGAAACACCATATATTTT.